What follows describes a single T cell receptor beta chain. What it recognizes is unknown. The assay was immunoSEQ multiplex PCR, and TCRdb's table has in-frame clones only and misses some. This table has 95,000 to 130,000 clones, approximately 84% appearing once. The sample is drawn from a study of T cell responses to AZD1222 COVID-19 vaccine. Trimming took off 0 bases at V and 5 bases at J, with 18 bases between the two ends. Germline V gives CDR1 SGHTS, CDR2 YDEGEE. The CDR3 loop spans 18 amino acids. General study results and limits: Distributed over spike, vaccine-associated CD4 TCRs predominated at 160-218 and 743-854. Repertoire samples came only from after the peak T cell response.

The sequencing here drew on peripheral blood, taken on day 0 of AZD1222 vaccination. The source of this sequence is an adult in good health. V usage is TRBV5-8 and J usage is TRBJ2-6; no clear D gene. The CDR3 sequence: CASSLEPAGLWRANVLTF. DNA for the CDR3: TGTGCCAGCAGCTTGGAACCTGCTGGCCTCTGGAGGGCCAACGTCCTGACTTTC.